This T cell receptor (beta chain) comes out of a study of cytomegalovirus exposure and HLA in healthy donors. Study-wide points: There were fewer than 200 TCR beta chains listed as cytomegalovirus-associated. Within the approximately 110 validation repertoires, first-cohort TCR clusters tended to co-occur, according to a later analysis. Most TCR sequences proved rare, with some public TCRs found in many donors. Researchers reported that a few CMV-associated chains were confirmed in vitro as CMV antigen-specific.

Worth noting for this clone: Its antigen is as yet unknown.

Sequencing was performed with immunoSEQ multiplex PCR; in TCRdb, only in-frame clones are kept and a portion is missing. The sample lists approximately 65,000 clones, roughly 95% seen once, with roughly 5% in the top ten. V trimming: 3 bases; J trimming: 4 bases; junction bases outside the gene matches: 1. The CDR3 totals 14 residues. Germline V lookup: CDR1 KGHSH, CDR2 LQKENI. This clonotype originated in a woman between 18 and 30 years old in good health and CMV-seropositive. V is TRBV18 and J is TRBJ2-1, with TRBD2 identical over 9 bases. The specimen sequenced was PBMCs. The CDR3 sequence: CASSPGLAYNEQFF. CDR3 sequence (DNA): TGTGCCAGCTCACCGGGACTAGCATACAATGAGCAGTTCTTC.